These T cell receptor beta chains were read from a single sample in a study of cytomegalovirus exposure and HLA in healthy donors. This table comes from immunoSEQ multiplex PCR, and its TCRdb copy is limited to in-frame clones, with some not included. The sample has 100,000 to 150,000 clones; roughly 74% are singletons. The specimen was PBMCs. These receptors were collected from a man aged 40-50 years in good health and CMV-seropositive. The CDR3 runs from the conserved cysteine through the conserved F or W. A D gene is named only where the DNA matches it firmly. The listing skips clone size in some rows; elsewhere it reads once, few, many or a size class.

J: TRBJ1-3; V: TRBV28; D: .; size: .; CDR3: CASSLGQTGNTIYF; DNA: TGTGCCAGCAGCCTTGGACAAACTGGAAACACCATATATTTT
J: TRBJ2-7; V: TRBV29-1; D: TRBD1; size: .; CDR3: CSVRTGGINEQYF; DNA: TGCAGCGTAAGGACAGGGGGCATCAACGAGCAGTACTTC
J: TRBJ1-5; V: TRBV19; D: TRBD1; size: .; CDR3: CASSIEGTGNQPQHF; DNA: TGTGCCAGTAGTATAGAGGGGACAGGGAACCAGCCCCAGCATTTT
J: TRBJ1-1; V: TRBV6-5; D: .; size: .; CDR3: CASLAVNTEAFF; DNA: TGTGCCAGCTTGGCCGTGAACACTGAAGCTTTCTTT
J: TRBJ2-7; V: TRBV9; D: TRBD2; size: .; CDR3: CASSVTSGDTSRNEQYF; DNA: TGTGCCAGCAGCGTTACTAGCGGGGACACGAGCCGGAACGAGCAGTACTTC
J: TRBJ1-5; V: TRBV7-9; D: TRBD1; size: .; CDR3: CASSLVGTGGTNQPQHF; DNA: TGTGCCAGCAGCTTAGTGGGGACAGGGGGGACGAATCAGCCCCAGCATTTT
J: TRBJ2-7; V: TRBV11-2; D: .; size: few; CDR3: CASSLLRDYEQYF; DNA: TGTGCCAGCAGCCTACTGAGGGACTACGAGCAGTACTTC
J: TRBJ1-1; V: TRBV29-1; D: .; size: once; CDR3: CSGGGNTEAFF; DNA: TGCAGCGGGGGGGGGAACACTGAAGCTTTCTTT
J: TRBJ1-2; V: TRBV5-1; D: .; size: .; CDR3: CASSKDSLYGYTF; DNA: TGCGCCAGCAGCAAGGACAGCCTCTATGGCTACACCTTC
J: TRBJ1-6; V: TRBV2; D: TRBD1; size: .; CDR3: CASRGQGARSPLHF; DNA: TGTGCCAGCAGGGGACAGGGGGCGCGATCACCCCTCCACTTT
J: TRBJ1-3; V: TRBV9; D: TRBD1; size: .; CDR3: CASSSPHRGFGNTIYF; DNA: TGTGCCAGCAGCAGCCCGCACAGGGGTTTTGGAAACACCATATATTTT
J: TRBJ2-3; V: TRBV7-7; D: TRBD1; size: .; CDR3: CASNLGQERSDTQYF; DNA: TGTGCCAGCAACCTAGGACAGGAGAGGTCGGATACGCAGTATTTT
J: TRBJ2-7; V: TRBV6-1; D: TRBD1; size: .; CDR3: CASRDRSYEQYF; DNA: TGTGCCAGCAGGGACAGGTCCTACGAGCAGTACTTC
J: TRBJ1-1; V: TRBV28; D: .; size: .; CDR3: CASSLSADCEAFF; DNA: TGTGCCAGCAGTTTATCGGCGGACTGTGAAGCTTTCTTT
J: TRBJ1-3; V: TRBV28; D: TRBD1; size: .; CDR3: CASTRTGSETTIYF; DNA: TGTGCCAGCACACGGACAGGGAGTGAGACCACCATATATTTT
J: TRBJ1-5; V: TRBV25-1; D: TRBD1; size: .; CDR3: CASSEWGQGGNQPQHF; DNA: TGTGCCAGCAGTGAATGGGGACAGGGCGGCAATCAGCCCCAGCATTTT
J: TRBJ2-5; V: TRBV27; D: TRBD1; size: .; CDR3: CASSPTGGRETQYF; DNA: TGTGCCAGCAGTCCGACAGGGGGTCGGGAGACCCAGTACTTC
J: TRBJ2-5; V: TRBV29-1; D: TRBD2; size: .; CDR3: CSAPSTSGRAGFLETQYF; DNA: TGCAGCGCCCCGTCTACTAGCGGGAGGGCCGGATTCTTAGAGACCCAGTACTTC
J: TRBJ2-2; V: TRBV10-1; D: .; size: .; CDR3: CASSSTDMNTGELFF; DNA: TGCGCCAGCAGTTCGACGGACATGAACACCGGGGAGCTGTTTTTT
J: TRBJ2-2; V: TRBV2; D: .; size: .; CDR3: CASSEGGFSTGELFF; DNA: TGTGCCAGCAGTGAAGGAGGCTTTAGCACCGGGGAGCTGTTTTTT
J: TRBJ1-2; V: TRBV9; D: TRBD1; size: .; CDR3: CASSTGTGGTRRGHTF; DNA: TGTGCCAGCAGTACCGGGACAGGGGGCACTCGACGTGGCCACACCTTC
J: TRBJ2-1; V: TRBV28; D: TRBD2; size: .; CDR3: CASSLPAGAYNEQFF; DNA: TGTGCCAGCAGTTTACCGGCGGGGGCCTACAATGAGCAGTTCTTC
J: TRBJ1-1; V: TRBV7-2; D: TRBD1; size: once; CDR3: CASSYRGQVTEAFF; DNA: TGTGCCAGCAGCTACAGGGGGCAGGTTACTGAAGCTTTCTTT
J: TRBJ1-5; V: TRBV19; D: TRBD1; size: .; CDR3: CASSSGTGAFQPQHF; DNA: TGTGCCAGTAGTTCCGGGACAGGGGCCTTTCAGCCCCAGCATTTT
J: TRBJ1-1; V: TRBV7-9; D: TRBD1; size: once; CDR3: CASSSSGTGEAFF; DNA: TGTGCCAGCAGCTCTTCCGGGACAGGAGAAGCTTTCTTT
J: TRBJ1-4; V: TRBV7-9; D: TRBD1; size: few; CDR3: CASSFRDRDHEKLFF; DNA: TGTGCCAGCAGCTTCCGGGACAGGGACCATGAAAAACTGTTTTTT
J: TRBJ2-5; V: TRBV6-5; D: .; size: .; CDR3: CASRIAVRETQYF; DNA: TGTGCCAGCAGAATAGCTGTACGAGAGACCCAGTACTTC
J: TRBJ2-3; V: TRBV19; D: TRBD1; size: .; CDR3: CASSPRRQGRDTQYF; DNA: TGTGCCAGTAGTCCAAGGAGACAGGGACGGGATACGCAGTATTTT
J: TRBJ2-7; V: TRBV29-1; D: .; size: .; CDR3: CSVEDPDRIPYEQYF; DNA: TGCAGCGTTGAAGACCCCGACAGGATTCCCTACGAGCAGTACTTC
J: TRBJ2-7; V: TRBV28; D: TRBD1; size: .; CDR3: CASSFGTGGYEQYF; DNA: TGTGCCAGCAGTTTTGGGACAGGGGGCTACGAGCAGTACTTC
J: TRBJ2-7; V: TRBV6-5; D: TRBD2; size: once; CDR3: CASSALPGGEQYF; DNA: TGTGCCAGCAGTGCCCTCCCGGGGGGCGAGCAGTACTTC
J: TRBJ2-7; V: TRBV10-1; D: TRBD2; size: once; CDR3: CASSDLAGPYEQYF; DNA: TGCGCCAGCAGTGACCTAGCGGGCCCATACGAGCAGTACTTC
J: TRBJ1-5; V: TRBV6-1; D: TRBD1; size: .; CDR3: CASSETGTGLQPQHF; DNA: TGTGCCAGCAGTGAAACCGGGACAGGGCTTCAGCCCCAGCATTTT
J: TRBJ2-7; V: TRBV2; D: .; size: .; CDR3: CASSEPVSYEQYF; DNA: TGTGCCAGCAGTGAACCGGTCTCCTACGAGCAGTACTTC
J: TRBJ1-2; V: TRBV30; D: TRBD1; size: few; CDR3: CAWSLGAGGYYGYTF; DNA: TGTGCCTGGAGCTTAGGGGCAGGGGGCTACTATGGCTACACCTTC
J: TRBJ2-7; V: TRBV4-1; D: .; size: .; CDR3: CASSQDLNRARVEQYF; DNA: TGCGCCAGCAGCCAAGATCTGAACAGGGCCAGAGTGGAGCAGTACTTC
J: TRBJ1-6; V: TRBV30; D: TRBD1; size: .; CDR3: CAWTRDRLSSYNSPLHF; DNA: TGTGCCTGGACCCGGGACAGGTTGAGCTCCTATAATTCACCCCTCCACTTT
J: TRBJ1-5; V: TRBV27; D: TRBD1; size: .; CDR3: CASGPLRDRSSNQPQHF; DNA: TGTGCCAGCGGCCCCCTCAGGGACAGGAGTAGCAATCAGCCCCAGCATTTT
J: TRBJ1-2; V: TRBV30; D: .; size: .; CDR3: CAWDELGGYGYTF; DNA: TGTGCCTGGGATGAGTTAGGGGGCTATGGCTACACCTTC
J: TRBJ2-7; V: TRBV28; D: .; size: .; CDR3: CASGTTQPPYEQYF; DNA: TGTGCCAGCGGGACAACGCAGCCTCCCTACGAGCAGTACTTC
J: TRBJ1-5; V: TRBV28; D: .; size: .; CDR3: CASSSPRSDRGNQPQHF; DNA: TGTGCCAGCAGTTCCCCCCGGTCGGATCGGGGCAATCAGCCCCAGCATTTT
J: TRBJ2-1; V: TRBV4-1; D: TRBD2; size: .; CDR3: CASSQSPGLAGGIEQFF; DNA: TGCGCCAGCAGCCAAAGTCCCGGACTAGCGGGGGGGATTGAGCAGTTCTTC
J: TRBJ2-7; V: TRBV13; D: .; size: .; CDR3: CASSLSGQLTYEQYF; DNA: TGTGCCAGCAGCTTATCCGGACAGCTAACCTACGAGCAGTACTTC
J: TRBJ2-7; V: TRBV5-1; D: .; size: .; CDR3: CASSSAGGAYEQYF; DNA: TGCGCCAGCAGCTCAGCGGGCGGCGCCTACGAGCAGTACTTC
J: TRBJ2-7; V: TRBV19; D: .; size: .; CDR3: CASSIGATIYEQYF; DNA: TGTGCCAGTAGTATAGGGGCGACTATCTACGAGCAGTACTTC
J: TRBJ2-1; V: TRBV6-6; D: TRBD1; size: .; CDR3: CASSPPGQGYNEQFF; DNA: TGTGCCAGCAGCCCGCCGGGACAGGGCTACAATGAGCAGTTCTTC
J: TRBJ1-1; V: TRBV19; D: .; size: .; CDR3: CASRIAGANTEAFF; DNA: TGTGCCAGTAGAATAGCAGGGGCGAACACTGAAGCTTTCTTT
J: TRBJ2-7; V: TRBV6-1; D: .; size: few; CDR3: CASSVGQVYEQYF; DNA: TGTGCCAGCAGTGTGGGACAAGTCTACGAGCAGTACTTC
J: TRBJ2-3; V: TRBV5-1; D: TRBD1; size: once; CDR3: CASSPDRGLPDTQYF; DNA: TGCGCCAGCAGCCCTGACAGGGGGCTGCCAGATACGCAGTATTTT
J: TRBJ1-5; V: TRBV18; D: .; size: .; CDR3: CASSPTGSYNQPQHF; DNA: TGTGCCAGCTCACCAACAGGGTCGTACAATCAGCCCCAGCATTTT
J: TRBJ1-2; V: TRBV5-1; D: .; size: .; CDR3: CASSLGRRGAPPYGYTF; DNA: TGCGCCAGCAGCTTAGGTCGCCGGGGAGCTCCCCCCTATGGCTACACCTTC
J: TRBJ2-7; V: TRBV2; D: .; size: .; CDR3: CASSESKARTAEQYF; DNA: TGTGCCAGCAGTGAGAGTAAGGCCCGGACAGCCGAGCAGTACTTC
J: TRBJ1-4; V: TRBV28; D: .; size: few; CDR3: CASGGGHKEKLFF; DNA: TGTGCCAGCGGGGGGGGGCATAAAGAAAAACTGTTTTTT
J: TRBJ2-3; V: TRBV30; D: TRBD1; size: once; CDR3: CAYDRGGAVTQYF; DNA: TGTGCCTACGACAGGGGGGGGGCGGTTACGCAGTATTTT
J: TRBJ2-7; V: TRBV10-3; D: TRBD1; size: .; CDR3: CASLPGQGSYEQYF; DNA: TGTGCCAGCCTCCCGGGACAGGGGAGCTACGAGCAGTACTTC
J: TRBJ2-3; V: TRBV19; D: TRBD1; size: .; CDR3: CASSIGGTGYGTQYF; DNA: TGTGCCAGTAGTATAGGAGGGACAGGTTATGGTACGCAGTATTTT
J: TRBJ2-3; V: TRBV7-9; D: .; size: .; CDR3: CASSFAAASTDTQYF; DNA: TGTGCCAGCAGCTTCGCGGCTGCTAGCACAGATACGCAGTATTTT
J: TRBJ1-1; V: TRBV6-1; D: .; size: few; CDR3: CASSGQSEAFF; DNA: TGTGCCAGCAGTGGACAGTCTGAAGCTTTCTTT
J: TRBJ2-1; V: TRBV6-4; D: TRBD2; size: .; CDR3: CASSGTSGGAQEQFF; DNA: TGTGCCAGCAGTGGGACTAGCGGGGGGGCCCAGGAGCAGTTCTTC